This passage covers 5 T cell receptor beta chains from one sample sequenced in a study of T cells in women clearing cervical HPV infection. The assay was immunoSEQ multiplex PCR, and TCRdb's table has in-frame clones only and misses some. In total, the table holds about 23,000 clones. The sequenced material came from blood buffy coat. These receptors all stem from a woman between 18 and 70 years old with a cervical HPV16 infection that either progressed to CIN3+ or cleared (not recorded which).

Turning to this clone: The CDR3 extends 3 residues past the end of the read, so its final part is completed from the germline J gene. This chain uses TRBV20-1 with TRBJ2-5; TRBD2 aligns across 11 bases. Trimming cost V 3 bases and J 5 bases; bases outside gene matches: 2. The CDR3 has 13 amino acids. Germline CDR1 and CDR2: DFQATT and SNEGSKA (reference sequence). CDR3 DNA, as far as it was read: TGCAGTGCTAGGACTAGCGGGAAGGAGACC. This gives the protein CSARTSGKET. The CDR3, in full, reads CSARTSGKETQYF.

Comments on this clone: The read ends 3 residues early relative to the CDR3; the germline J gene fills the gap. V gene TRBV10-1 combines with J gene TRBJ2-3; D is possibly TRBD1 (6 bases). V lost 5 bases, J lost 0 bases, and 12 bases lay in between. The CDR3 contains 15 residues. Germline V CDR1 and CDR2: WNHNN, SYGVQD (reference sequence). CDR3 region: CASSRTDPSTDTQYF. The covered CDR3 bases are TGCGCCAGCAGTCGGACAGACCCTAGCACAGATACG.

Note on this clone: The read is 3 residues too short to cover the CDR3 end, so that end is filled in from the germline J gene. J is TRBJ1-2 and V is TRBV30; no reliable D call. This CDR3 is built from 15 residues. Germline assignment: CDR1 GTSNPN and CDR2 SVGIG (reference sequence). This CDR3 is CAWSGFGRRMSGYTF. The CDR3 DNA, read in part, is TGTGCCTGGAGTGGCTTTGGCAGGAGGATGAGCGGC.

Concerning this clone itself: The CDR3 end lies 3 residues beyond the end of the read and is filled in from the germline J gene. The chain couples TRBV7-6 to TRBJ1-1; TRBD1 aligns across 10 bases. CDR1 SGHVS and CDR2 FNYEAQ come from the germline V gene. This CDR3 region has 14 residues. The J segment lost 4 bases and the V segment lost 5 bases, leaving 4 bases of the junction unmatched. The part of the CDR3 DNA that was read is TGTGCCAGCAGCGGACGGACAGGGGGCACTGAA. Its protein is CASSGRTGGTE. The whole CDR3 is CASSGRTGGTEAFF. Full variable domain (remainder filled in from reference TRBV7-6 and TRBJ1-1): GAGVSQSPRYKVTKRGQDVALRCDPISGHVSLYWYRQALGQGPEFLTYFNYEAQQDKSGLPNDRFSAERPEGSISTLTIQRTEQRDSAMYRCASSGRTGGTEAFFGQGTRLTVV.

About this clone: The CDR3 goes on 3 residues after the read ends, and that part is filled in from the germline J gene. The V call is TRBV20-1, the J call TRBJ1-2; TRBD1 aligns across 8 bases. After removal of 3 bases from V and 3 bases from J, the junction contained 6 bases not matched to a gene. The CDR3 consists of 14 residues. CDR1 is DFQATT and CDR2 is SNEGSKA in the germline V gene (reference sequence). CDR3 bases read: TGCAGTGCTAGCAGGGACAGGCAAGACTATGGC. Residues: CSASRDRQDYG. The CDR3 in its entirety is CSASRDRQDYGYTF.